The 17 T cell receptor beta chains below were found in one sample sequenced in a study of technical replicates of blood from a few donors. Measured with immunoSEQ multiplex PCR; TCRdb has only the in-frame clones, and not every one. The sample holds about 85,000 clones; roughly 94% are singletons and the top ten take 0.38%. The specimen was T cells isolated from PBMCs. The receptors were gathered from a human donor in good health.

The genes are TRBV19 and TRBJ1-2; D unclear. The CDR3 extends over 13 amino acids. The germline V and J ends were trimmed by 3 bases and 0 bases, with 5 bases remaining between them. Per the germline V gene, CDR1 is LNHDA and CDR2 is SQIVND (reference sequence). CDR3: CASSIPANYGYTF. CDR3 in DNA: TGTGCCAGTAGTATTCCAGCTAACTATGGCTACACCTTC.

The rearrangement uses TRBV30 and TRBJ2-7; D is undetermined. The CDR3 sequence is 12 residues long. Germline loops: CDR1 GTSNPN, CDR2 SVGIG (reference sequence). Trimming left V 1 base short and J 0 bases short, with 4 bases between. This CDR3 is CAWSASSYEQYF. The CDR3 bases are TGTGCCTGGAGTGCCAGCTCCTACGAGCAGTACTTC.

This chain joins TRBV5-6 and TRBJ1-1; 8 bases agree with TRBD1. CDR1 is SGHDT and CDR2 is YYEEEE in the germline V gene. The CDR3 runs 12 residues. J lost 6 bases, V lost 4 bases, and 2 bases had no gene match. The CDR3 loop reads CASSPTGAEAFF. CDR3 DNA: TGTGCCAGCAGCCCGACAGGGGCTGAAGCTTTCTTT. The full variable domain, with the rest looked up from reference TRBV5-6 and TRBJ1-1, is DAGVTQSPTHLIKTRGQQVTLRCSPKSGHDTVSWYQQALGQGPQFIFQYYEEEERQRGNFPDRFSGHQFPNYSSELNVNALLLGDSALYLCASSPTGAEAFFGQGTRLTVV.

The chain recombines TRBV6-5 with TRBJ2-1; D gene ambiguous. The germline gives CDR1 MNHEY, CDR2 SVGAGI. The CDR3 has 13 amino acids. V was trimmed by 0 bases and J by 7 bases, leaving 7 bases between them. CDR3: CASSYSTPNEQFF. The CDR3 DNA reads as TGTGCCAGCAGTTACTCGACACCGAATGAGCAGTTCTTC.

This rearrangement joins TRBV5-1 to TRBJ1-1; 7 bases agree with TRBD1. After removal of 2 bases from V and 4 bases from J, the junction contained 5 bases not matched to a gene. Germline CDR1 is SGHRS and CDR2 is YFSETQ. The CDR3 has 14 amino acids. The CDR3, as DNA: TGCGCCAGCAGCTTAACAGGGGATTCCACTGAAGCTTTCTTT. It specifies CASSLTGDSTEAFF.

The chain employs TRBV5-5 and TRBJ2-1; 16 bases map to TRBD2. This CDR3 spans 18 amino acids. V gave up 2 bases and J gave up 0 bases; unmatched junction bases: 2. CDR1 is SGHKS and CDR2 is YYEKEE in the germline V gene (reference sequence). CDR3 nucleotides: TGTGCCAGCAGCTTAGGGACTAGCGGGAGGGCCTCCTACAATGAGCAGTTCTTC. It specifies CASSLGTSGRASYNEQFF. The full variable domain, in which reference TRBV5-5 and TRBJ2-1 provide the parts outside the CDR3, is DAGVTQSPTHLIKTRGQQVTLRCSPISGHKSVSWYQQVLGQGPQFIFQYYEKEERGRGNFPDRFSARQFPNYSSELNVNALLLGDSALYLCASSLGTSGRASYNEQFFGPGTRLTVL.

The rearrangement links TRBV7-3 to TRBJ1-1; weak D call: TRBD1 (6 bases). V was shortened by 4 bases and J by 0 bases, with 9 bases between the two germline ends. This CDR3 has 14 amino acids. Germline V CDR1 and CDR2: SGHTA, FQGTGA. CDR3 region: CASSWTVMNTEAFF. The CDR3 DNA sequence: TGTGCCAGCAGCTGGACAGTGATGAACACTGAAGCTTTCTTT.

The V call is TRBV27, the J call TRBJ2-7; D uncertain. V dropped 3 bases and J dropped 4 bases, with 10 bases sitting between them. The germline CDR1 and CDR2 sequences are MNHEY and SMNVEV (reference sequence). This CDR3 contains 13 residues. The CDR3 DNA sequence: TGTGCCAGCAGTTTTTCTCTAGGTTACGAGCAGTACTTC. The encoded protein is CASSFSLGYEQYF.

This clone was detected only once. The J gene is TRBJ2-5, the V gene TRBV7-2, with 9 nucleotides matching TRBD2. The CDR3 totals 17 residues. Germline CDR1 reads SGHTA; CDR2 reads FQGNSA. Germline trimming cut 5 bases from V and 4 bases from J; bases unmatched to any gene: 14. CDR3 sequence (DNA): TGTGCCAGCAGCCTTACATTTAGCGGGAGCGGTGCAGAGACCCAGTACTTC. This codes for CASSLTFSGSGAETQYF.

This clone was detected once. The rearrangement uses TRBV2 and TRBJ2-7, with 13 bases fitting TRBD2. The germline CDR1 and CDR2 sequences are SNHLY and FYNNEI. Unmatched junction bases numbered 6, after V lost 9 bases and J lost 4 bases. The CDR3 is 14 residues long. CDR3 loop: CARAGLAGRYEQYF. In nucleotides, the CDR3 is TGTGCCAGGGCGGGACTAGCGGGGAGATACGAGCAGTACTTC.

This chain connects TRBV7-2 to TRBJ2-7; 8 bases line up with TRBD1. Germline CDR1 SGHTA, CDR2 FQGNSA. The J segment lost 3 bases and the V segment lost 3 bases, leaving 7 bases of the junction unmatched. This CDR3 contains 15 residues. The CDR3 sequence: CASSLRQGTLYEQYF. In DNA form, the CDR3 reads TGTGCCAGCAGCTTGCGACAGGGGACACTCTACGAGCAGTACTTC.

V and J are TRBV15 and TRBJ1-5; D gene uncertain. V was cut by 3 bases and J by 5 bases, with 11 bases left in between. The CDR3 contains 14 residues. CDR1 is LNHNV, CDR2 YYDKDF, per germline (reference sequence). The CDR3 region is CATSRETKDQPQHF. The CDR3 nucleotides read TGTGCCACCAGCAGGGAGACTAAAGATCAGCCCCAGCATTTT.

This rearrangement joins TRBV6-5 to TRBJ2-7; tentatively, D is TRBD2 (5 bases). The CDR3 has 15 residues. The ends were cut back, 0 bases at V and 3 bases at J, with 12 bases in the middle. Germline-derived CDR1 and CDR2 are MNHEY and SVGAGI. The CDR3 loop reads CASSYSSAASYEQYF. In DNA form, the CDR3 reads TGTGCCAGCAGTTACTCTAGCGCTGCAAGCTACGAGCAGTACTTC.

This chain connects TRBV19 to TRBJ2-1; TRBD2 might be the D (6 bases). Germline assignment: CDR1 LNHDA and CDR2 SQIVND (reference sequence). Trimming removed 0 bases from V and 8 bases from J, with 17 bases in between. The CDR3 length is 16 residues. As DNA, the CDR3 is TGTGCCAGTAGTATAGAACTACTAGCCGGACTGTATGAGCAGTTCTTC. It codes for CASSIELLAGLYEQFF.

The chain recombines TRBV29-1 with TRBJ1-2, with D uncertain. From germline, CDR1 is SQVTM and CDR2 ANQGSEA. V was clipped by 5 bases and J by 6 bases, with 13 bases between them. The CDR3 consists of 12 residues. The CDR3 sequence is CSVPVVRDGYTF. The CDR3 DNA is TGCAGCGTTCCGGTGGTTCGGGATGGCTACACCTTC.

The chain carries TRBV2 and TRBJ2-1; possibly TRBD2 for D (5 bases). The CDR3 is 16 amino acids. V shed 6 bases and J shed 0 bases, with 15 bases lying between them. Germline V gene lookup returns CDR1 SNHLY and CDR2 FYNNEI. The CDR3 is CASSRLLDRSYNEQFF. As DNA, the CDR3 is TGTGCCAGCAGCCGACTACTAGACCGCTCCTACAATGAGCAGTTCTTC. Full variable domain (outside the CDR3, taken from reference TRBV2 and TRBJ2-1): EPEVTQTPSHQVTQMGQEVILRCVPISNHLYFYWYRQILGQKVEFLVSFYNNEISEKSEIFDDQFSVERPDGSNFTLKIRSTKLEDSAMYFCASSRLLDRSYNEQFFGPGTRLTVL.

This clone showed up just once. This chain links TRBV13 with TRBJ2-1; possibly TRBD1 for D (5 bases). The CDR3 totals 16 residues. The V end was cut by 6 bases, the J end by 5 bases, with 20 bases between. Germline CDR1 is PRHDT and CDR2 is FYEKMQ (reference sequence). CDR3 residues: CASSHQQEKPDNEQFF. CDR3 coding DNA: TGTGCCAGCAGTCACCAACAGGAGAAACCCGACAATGAGCAGTTCTTC.